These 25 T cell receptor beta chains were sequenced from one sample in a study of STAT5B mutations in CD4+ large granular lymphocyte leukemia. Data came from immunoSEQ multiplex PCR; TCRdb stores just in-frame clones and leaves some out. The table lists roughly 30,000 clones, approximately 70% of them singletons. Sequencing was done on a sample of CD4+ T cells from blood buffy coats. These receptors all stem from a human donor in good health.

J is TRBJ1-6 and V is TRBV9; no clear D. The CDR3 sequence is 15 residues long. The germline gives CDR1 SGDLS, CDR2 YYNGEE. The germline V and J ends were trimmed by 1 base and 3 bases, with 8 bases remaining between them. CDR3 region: CASSVSIDYNSPLHF. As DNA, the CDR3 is TGTGCCAGCAGCGTATCGATAGACTATAATTCACCCCTCCACTTT.

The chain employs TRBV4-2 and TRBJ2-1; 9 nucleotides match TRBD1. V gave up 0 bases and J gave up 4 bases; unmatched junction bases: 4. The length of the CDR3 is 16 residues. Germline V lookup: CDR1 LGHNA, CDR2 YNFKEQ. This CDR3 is CASSQEPGQGYNEQFF. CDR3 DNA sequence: TGTGCCAGCAGCCAAGAACCGGGACAGGGATACAATGAGCAGTTCTTC.

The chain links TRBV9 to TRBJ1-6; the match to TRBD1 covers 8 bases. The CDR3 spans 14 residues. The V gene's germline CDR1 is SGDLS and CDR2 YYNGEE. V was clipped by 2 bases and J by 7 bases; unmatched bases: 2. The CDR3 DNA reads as TGTGCCAGCAGCGTGGGACAGGAGAATTCACCCCTCCACTTT. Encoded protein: CASSVGQENSPLHF.

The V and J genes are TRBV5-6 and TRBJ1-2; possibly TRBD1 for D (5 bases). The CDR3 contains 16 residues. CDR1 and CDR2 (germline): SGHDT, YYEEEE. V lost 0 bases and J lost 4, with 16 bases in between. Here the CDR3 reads CASSLGPQGLSYGYTF. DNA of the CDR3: TGTGCCAGCAGCTTGGGGCCCCAGGGCTTGTCCTATGGCTACACCTTC.

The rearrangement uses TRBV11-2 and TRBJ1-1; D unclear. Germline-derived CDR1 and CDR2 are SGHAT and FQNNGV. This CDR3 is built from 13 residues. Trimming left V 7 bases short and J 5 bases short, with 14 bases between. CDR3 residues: CASTYSVGTEAFF. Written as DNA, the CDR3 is TGTGCCAGCACCTACTCAGTGGGTACTGAAGCTTTCTTT. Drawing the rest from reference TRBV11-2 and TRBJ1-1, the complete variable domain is EAGVAQSPRYKIIEKRQSVAFWCNPISGHATLYWYQQILGQGPKLLIQFQNNGVVDDSQLPKDRFSAERLKGVDSTLKIQPAKLEDSAVYLCASTYSVGTEAFFGQGTRLTVV.

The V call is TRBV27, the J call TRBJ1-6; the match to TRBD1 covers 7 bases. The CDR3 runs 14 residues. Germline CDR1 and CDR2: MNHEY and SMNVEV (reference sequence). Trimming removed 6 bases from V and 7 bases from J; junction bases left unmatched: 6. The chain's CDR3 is CASRTTGANSPLHF. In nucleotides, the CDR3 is TGTGCCAGCAGAACCACAGGGGCGAATTCACCCCTCCACTTT.

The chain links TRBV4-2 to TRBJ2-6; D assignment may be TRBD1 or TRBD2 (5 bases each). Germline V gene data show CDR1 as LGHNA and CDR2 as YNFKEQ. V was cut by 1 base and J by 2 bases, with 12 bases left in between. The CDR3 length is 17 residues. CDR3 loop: CASSQVLGTPGANVLTF. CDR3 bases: TGTGCCAGCAGCCAAGTCTTGGGGACCCCTGGGGCCAACGTCCTGACTTTC.

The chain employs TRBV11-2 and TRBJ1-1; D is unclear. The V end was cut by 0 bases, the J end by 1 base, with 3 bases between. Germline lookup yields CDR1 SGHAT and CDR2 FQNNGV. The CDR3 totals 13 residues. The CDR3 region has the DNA TGTGCCAGCAGCTTAGACGCGAACACTGAAGCTTTCTTT. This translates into CASSLDANTEAFF.

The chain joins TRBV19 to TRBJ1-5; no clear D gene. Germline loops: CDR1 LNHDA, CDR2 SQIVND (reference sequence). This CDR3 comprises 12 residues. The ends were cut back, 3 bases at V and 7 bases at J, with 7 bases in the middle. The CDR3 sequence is CASSMPGQPQHF. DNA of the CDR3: TGTGCCAGTAGTATGCCTGGGCAGCCCCAGCATTTT.

For the CDR3, the DNA is TGTGCCAGCAGTACGATTCTACTGGGCTACACCTTC. This encodes CASSTILLGYTF. This chain joins TRBV28 and TRBJ1-2; no reliable D call. Germline values: CDR1 MDHEN, CDR2 SYDVKM. CDR3 length: 12 residues. V lost 5 bases to trimming and J lost 8 bases, with 12 bases between them.

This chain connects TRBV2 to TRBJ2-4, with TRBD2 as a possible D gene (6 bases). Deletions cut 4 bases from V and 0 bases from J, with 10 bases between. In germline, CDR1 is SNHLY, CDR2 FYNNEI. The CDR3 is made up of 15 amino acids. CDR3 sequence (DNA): TGTGCCAGCAGTGTGGAGGGGCTAGCCAAAAACATTCAGTACTTC. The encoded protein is CASSVEGLAKNIQYF. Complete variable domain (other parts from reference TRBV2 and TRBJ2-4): EPEVTQTPSHQVTQMGQEVILRCVPISNHLYFYWYRQILGQKVEFLVSFYNNEISEKSEIFDDQFSVERPDGSNFTLKIRSTKLEDSAMYFCASSVEGLAKNIQYFGAGTRLSVL.

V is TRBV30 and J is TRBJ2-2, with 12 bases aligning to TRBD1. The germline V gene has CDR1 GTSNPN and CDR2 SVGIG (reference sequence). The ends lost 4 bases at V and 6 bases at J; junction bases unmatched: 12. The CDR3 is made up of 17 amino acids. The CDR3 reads CAWNNPGQGARAGELFF. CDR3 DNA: TGTGCCTGGAATAATCCGGGACAGGGGGCGCGGGCCGGGGAGCTGTTTTTT.

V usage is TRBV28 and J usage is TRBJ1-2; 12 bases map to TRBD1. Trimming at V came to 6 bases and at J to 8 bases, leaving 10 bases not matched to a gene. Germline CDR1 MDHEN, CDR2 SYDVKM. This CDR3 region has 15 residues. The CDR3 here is CASSLTGTGGRGYTF. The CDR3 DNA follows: TGTGCCAGCAGCCTAACCGGGACAGGGGGCCGCGGCTACACCTTC.

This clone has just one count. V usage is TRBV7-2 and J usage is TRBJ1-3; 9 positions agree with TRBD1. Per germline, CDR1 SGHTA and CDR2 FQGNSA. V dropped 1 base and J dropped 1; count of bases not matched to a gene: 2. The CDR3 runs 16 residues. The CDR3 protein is CASSLGGTGSGNTIYF. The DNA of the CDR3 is TGTGCCAGCAGCTTAGGAGGGACAGGGTCTGGAAACACCATATATTTT.

Here the CDR3 reads CASSLADDNEQFF. The CDR3 bases are TGTGCCAGCAGCTTGGCCGACGACAATGAGCAGTTCTTC. The chain employs TRBV5-5 and TRBJ2-1; the D is unclear. CDR1 is SGHKS, CDR2 YYEKEE, per germline (reference sequence). V was pared by 0 bases and J by 5 bases, with 6 bases between. The CDR3 is made up of 13 amino acids.

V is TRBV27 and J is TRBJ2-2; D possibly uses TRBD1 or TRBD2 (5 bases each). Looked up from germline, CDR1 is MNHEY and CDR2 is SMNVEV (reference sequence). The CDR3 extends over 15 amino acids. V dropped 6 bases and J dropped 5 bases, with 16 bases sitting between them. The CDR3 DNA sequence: TGTGCCAGCAGGGCAGGGAGCGGAAAGACCGGGGAGCTGTTTTTT. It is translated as CASRAGSGKTGELFF.

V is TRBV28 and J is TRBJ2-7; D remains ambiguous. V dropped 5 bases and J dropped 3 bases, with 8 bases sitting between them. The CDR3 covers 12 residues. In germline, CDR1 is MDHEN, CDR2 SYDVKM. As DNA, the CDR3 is TGTGCCAGCAGTCAGGACGGCTACGAGCAGTACTTC. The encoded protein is CASSQDGYEQYF.

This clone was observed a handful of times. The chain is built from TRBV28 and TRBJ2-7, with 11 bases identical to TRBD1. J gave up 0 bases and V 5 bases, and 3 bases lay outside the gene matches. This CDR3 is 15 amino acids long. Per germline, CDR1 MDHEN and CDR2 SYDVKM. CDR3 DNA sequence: TGTGCCAGCAGTGGGGACAGGGGGTACTCCTACGAGCAGTACTTC. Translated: CASSGDRGYSYEQYF.

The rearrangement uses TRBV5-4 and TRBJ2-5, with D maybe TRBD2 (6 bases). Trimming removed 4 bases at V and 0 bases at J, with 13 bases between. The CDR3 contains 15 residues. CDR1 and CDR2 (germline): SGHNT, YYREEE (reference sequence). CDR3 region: CASSAGPGNQETQYF. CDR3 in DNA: TGTGCCAGCAGCGCGGGACCAGGGAACCAAGAGACCCAGTACTTC.

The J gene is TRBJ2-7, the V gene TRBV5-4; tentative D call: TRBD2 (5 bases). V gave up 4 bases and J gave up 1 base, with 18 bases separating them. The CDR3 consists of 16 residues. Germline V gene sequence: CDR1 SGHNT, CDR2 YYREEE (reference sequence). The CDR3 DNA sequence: TGTGCCAGCAGCCCCTACTCCGGGAAAGTGTCCTACGAGCAGTACTTC. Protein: CASSPYSGKVSYEQYF.

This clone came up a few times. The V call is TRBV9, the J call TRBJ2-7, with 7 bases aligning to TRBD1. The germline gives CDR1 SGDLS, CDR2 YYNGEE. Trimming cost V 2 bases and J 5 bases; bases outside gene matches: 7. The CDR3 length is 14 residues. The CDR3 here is CASSVAGTVDEQYF. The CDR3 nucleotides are TGTGCCAGCAGCGTCGCAGGGACAGTAGACGAGCAGTACTTC.

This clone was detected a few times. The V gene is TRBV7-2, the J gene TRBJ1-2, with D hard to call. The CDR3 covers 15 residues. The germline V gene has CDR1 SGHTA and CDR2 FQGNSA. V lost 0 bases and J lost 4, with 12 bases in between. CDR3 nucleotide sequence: TGTGCCAGCAGCTTAGCGAAAGGTTGGGCCTATGGCTACACCTTC. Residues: CASSLAKGWAYGYTF.

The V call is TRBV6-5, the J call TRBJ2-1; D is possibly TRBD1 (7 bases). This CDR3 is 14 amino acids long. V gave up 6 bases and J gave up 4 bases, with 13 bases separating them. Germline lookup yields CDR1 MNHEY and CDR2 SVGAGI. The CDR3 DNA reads TGTGCCAGCAGCGGACAGGCGGGGTACAATGAGCAGTTCTTC. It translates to CASSGQAGYNEQFF.

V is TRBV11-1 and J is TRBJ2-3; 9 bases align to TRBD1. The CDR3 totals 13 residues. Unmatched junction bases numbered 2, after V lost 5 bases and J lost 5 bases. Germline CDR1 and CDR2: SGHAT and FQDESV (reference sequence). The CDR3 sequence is CASSQDRGDTQYF. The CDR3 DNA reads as TGTGCCAGCAGCCAGGACAGGGGAGATACGCAGTATTTT.

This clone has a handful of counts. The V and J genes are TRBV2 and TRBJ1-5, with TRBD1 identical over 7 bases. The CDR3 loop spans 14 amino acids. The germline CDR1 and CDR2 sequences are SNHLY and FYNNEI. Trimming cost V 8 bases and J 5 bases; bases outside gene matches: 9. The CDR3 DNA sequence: TGTGCCAGCGCTGGACAGGAGGGTGATCAGCCCCAGCATTTT. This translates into CASAGQEGDQPQHF.